This T cell receptor (beta chain) is from a study of blood T cell repertoires in COVID-19. Study-level background: Researchers got acute and convalescent COVID-19 samples from the United States, Italy and Spain. The analysed material was cDNA or gDNA that came from T cells, B-cell-depleted T cells, or PBMCs.

V was cut by 4 bases and J by 5 bases, with 15 bases left in between. CDR1 SGHNT and CDR2 YYREEE come from the germline V gene (reference sequence). This CDR3 spans 15 amino acids. The authors' processing: Reference gene primer amplification gave nucleated cell count estimates. TCRdb keeps only in-frame clones here, not all; method: immunoSEQ multiplex PCR. V and J calls and clone size are as listed in that table; D and trimming were resolved from the DNA. The table includes about 180,000 clones, 80% to 90% detected once. The TCR sequence derives from a man aged 18 to 29 who had recovered from COVID-19. Sequencing input: peripheral blood. The rearrangement joins TRBV5-4 to TRBJ2-2, with D tentatively TRBD2 (6 bases). Written as DNA, the CDR3 is TGTGCCAGCAGCCGGAATGTGGGGGGAACCGGGGAGCTGTTTTTT. Translating it yields CASSRNVGGTGELFF.